The 16 T cell receptor beta chains presented below share a single source sample, sequenced in a study of technical replicates of blood from several donors. TCRdb keeps only in-frame clones here, not all; method: immunoSEQ multiplex PCR. The table lists about 88,000 clones, just under 95% of them singletons. The material sequenced was T cells isolated from PBMCs. The source of these receptors is a human donor in good health.

This chain joins TRBV6-4 and TRBJ1-2, with 7 bases that match TRBD1. Germline V CDR1 and CDR2: MRHNA, SNTAGT. V lost 0 bases to trimming and J lost 3 bases; unmatched junction nucleotides: 10. This CDR3 contains 17 residues. The CDR3, as DNA: TGTGCCAGCAGTGACTCTATGCCGGGACAGCCCTACTATGGCTACACCTTC. Translation gives CASSDSMPGQPYYGYTF.

This clone was observed a single time. The chain carries TRBV28 and TRBJ2-1, with a tentative D call TRBD2 (5 bases). Per germline, CDR1 MDHEN and CDR2 SYDVKM. This CDR3 comprises 15 residues. V was cut by 3 bases and J by 4 bases, with 13 bases left in between. DNA for the CDR3: TGTGCCAGCAGTTTTGAGGGAAGGGTTTACAATGAGCAGTTCTTC. As protein: CASSFEGRVYNEQFF.

J is TRBJ2-5 and V is TRBV30; a weak D match, TRBD2 (6 bases). The V gene lost 0 bases and the J gene lost 5 bases, with 13 bases spanning the gap. The CDR3 has 14 amino acids. Germline V CDR1 and CDR2: GTSNPN, SVGIG (reference sequence). The CDR3 coding sequence is TGTGCCTGGAGTGTAGGCGGGAATTGGGAGACCCAGTACTTC. Amino acids: CAWSVGGNWETQYF.

The DNA of the CDR3 is TGTGCCAGTACTTGGGACATTAACTATGGCTACACCTTC. The encoded protein is CASTWDINYGYTF. This chain joins TRBV19 and TRBJ1-2; D possibly corresponds to TRBD1 (6 bases). The CDR3 has 13 residues. The V gene lost 7 bases and the J gene lost 1 base, with 10 bases spanning the gap. Per the germline V gene, CDR1 is LNHDA and CDR2 is SQIVND (reference sequence).

The chain couples TRBV10-3 to TRBJ1-3; D unresolved. V gave up 4 bases and J gave up 0 bases, with 10 bases separating them. The CDR3 is 15 residues long. Germline-derived CDR1 and CDR2 are ENHRY and SYGVKD. The CDR3 DNA follows: TGTGCCATCAGTGTCGCGACAATCTCTGGAAACACCATATATTTT. Its protein is CAISVATISGNTIYF.

The J gene is TRBJ2-5, the V gene TRBV7-2; TRBD2 is a possible D gene (6 bases). This CDR3 is built from 16 residues. V was pared by 6 bases and J by 5 bases, with 22 bases between. Germline CDR1 is SGHTA and CDR2 is FQGNSA. The CDR3 DNA follows: TGTGCCAGCAGACCCGCCGGGACTGGCCGGGGGGAGACCCAGTACTTC. This translates into CASRPAGTGRGETQYF.

The chain couples TRBV5-1 to TRBJ2-2, with 7 positions matching TRBD2. The CDR3 spans 16 residues. V gave up 4 bases and J gave up 1 base; unmatched junction bases: 7. In germline, CDR1 is SGHRS, CDR2 YFSETQ. The CDR3 DNA reads as TGCGCCAGCAGCCGGGAGGCTAGCGGGAACACCGGGGAGCTGTTTTTT. This codes for CASSREASGNTGELFF.

The chain carries TRBV7-9 and TRBJ2-1; TRBD1 might be the D (6 bases). The CDR3 sequence is 16 residues long. The V end lost 1 base, the J end lost 9 bases, and 19 bases lay between the germline ends. The germline V gene encodes CDR1 SEHNR and CDR2 FQNEAQ (reference sequence). The CDR3 region has the DNA TGTGCCAGCAGCTTAGGGCCCGGGACACTGGTATTTGAGCAGTTCTTC. Its protein is CASSLGPGTLVFEQFF.

The V call is TRBV4-1, the J call TRBJ2-1; weak D call: TRBD2 (5 bases). V lost 1 base to trimming and J lost 4 bases, with 14 bases between them. The CDR3 runs 16 residues. Looked up from germline, CDR1 is MGHRA and CDR2 is YSYEKL. The DNA for the CDR3 is TGCGCCAGCAGCCAAGGACGTGTGTCGGGGTACAATGAGCAGTTCTTC. It encodes CASSQGRVSGYNEQFF.

This chain connects TRBV10-3 to TRBJ2-5, with 7 positions matching TRBD1. The CDR3 covers 15 residues. CDR1 ENHRY and CDR2 SYGVKD come from the germline V gene. Unmatched junction bases numbered 8, after V lost 3 bases and J lost 4 bases. CDR3 nucleotides: TGTGCCATCAGTGATACGAGACAGGGATTAGAGACCCAGTACTTC. It specifies CAISDTRQGLETQYF.

In this sample, this clone turned up once. The chain links TRBV5-6 to TRBJ2-7; possible D gene TRBD1, 6 bases. Germline assignment: CDR1 SGHDT and CDR2 YYEEEE. The CDR3 is 16 residues long. V lost 4 bases to trimming and J lost 6 bases, with 23 bases between them. CDR3 region: CASSNSNLGAQAEQYF. The CDR3 coding sequence is TGTGCCAGCAGCAACTCCAATTTGGGGGCGCAGGCCGAGCAGTACTTC.

The chain links TRBV7-2 to TRBJ1-3, with D unresolved. V lost 5 bases and J 0 bases, leaving 11 bases between the germline ends. The V gene's germline CDR1 is SGHTA and CDR2 FQGNSA. The CDR3 is made up of 15 amino acids. CDR3 residues: CASSQLGASGNTIYF. The CDR3 coding sequence is TGTGCCAGCAGCCAGTTGGGAGCCTCTGGAAACACCATATATTTT.

J is TRBJ2-2 and V is TRBV19, with a weak D call TRBD1 (5 bases). Trimming took off 6 bases at V and 8 bases at J, with 19 bases between the two ends. Germline V gives CDR1 LNHDA, CDR2 SQIVND (reference sequence). CDR3 size: 15 residues. The CDR3 region is CASRPPGRGVGELFF. The CDR3 bases are TGTGCCAGTAGACCACCAGGAAGGGGTGTTGGGGAGCTGTTTTTT. The variable domain in full, completed from reference TRBV19 and TRBJ2-2, reads DGGITQSPKYLFRKEGQNVTLSCEQNLNHDAMYWYRQDPGQGLRLIYYSQIVNDFQKGDIAEGYSVSREKKESFPLTVTSAQKNPTAFYLCASRPPGRGVGELFFGEGSRLTVL.

CDR3 in amino acids: CASRARGQETQYF. The CDR3, as DNA: TGTGCCAGCAGGGCCAGGGGTCAAGAGACCCAGTACTTC. The J gene is TRBJ2-5, the V gene TRBV6-1; TRBD1 might be the D (6 bases). Looked up from germline, CDR1 is MNHNS and CDR2 is SASEGT. The CDR3 has 13 amino acids. Deletions cut 6 bases from V and 2 bases from J, with 10 bases between.

The chain carries TRBV10-1 and TRBJ2-7; D possibly corresponds to TRBD1 (5 bases). V was clipped by 0 bases and J by 0 bases, with 9 bases between them. In germline, CDR1 is WNHNN, CDR2 SYGVQD (reference sequence). The CDR3 is 15 residues long. CDR3 residues: CASSESNRTSYEQYF. In DNA form, the CDR3 reads TGCGCCAGCAGTGAGTCCAACAGGACCTCCTACGAGCAGTACTTC.

This rearrangement joins TRBV30 to TRBJ1-2; D gene uncertain. V dropped 1 base and J dropped 5 bases, with 8 bases sitting between them. The CDR3 totals 12 residues. In germline, CDR1 is GTSNPN, CDR2 SVGIG (reference sequence). DNA for the CDR3: TGTGCCTGGAGTGACGGGAGATATGGCTACACCTTC. Translation gives CAWSDGRYGYTF.